This entry describes one T cell receptor beta chain. A single count supports this clonotype. Its antigen remains undetermined. At one of its ends the junction is not consistent with the germline gene, which may arise from a read error. Bulk unsorted tissue served as the source for RNA extraction, and RNA quality was assessed using a NanoDrop ND-1000 and an Agilent 2100. For the normal lung samples, distant non-tumor tissue was collected more than 3 cm away from the tumor edge. Donors were newly diagnosed lung cancer patients admitted for thoracic surgery in China between August and November 2014, without prior chemotherapy. Anyone who had undergone radiotherapy or chemotherapy before, or who had another cancer at the same time, was left out of the study. Pieces of surgical tissue measuring about 1-2.1 cm3 were kept in RNAlater solution and stored at -80 degrees C until use. The data derive from a study of tumor and adjacent non-tumor tissue in lung cancer (dated by TCRdb to the late 2010s). For the wider study: By cancer type, the cohort comprised 11 to 12 adenocarcinoma patients, 2 squamous cell carcinoma patients and 1 small cell lung cancer patient. The 15 or so patients were aged about 31 to 85 years, included about ten men and 5 women, and had TNM stage I to III disease. Sequencing produced 130 million or so productive TCRbeta reads in total, an average of approximately 4.1 million reads per sample. Bulk TCRbeta repertoires were compared between lung tumor tissue and matched distant non-tumor lung tissue obtained from 15 or so lung cancer patients. TCRbeta CDR3 sequencing was performed on a few dozen paired specimens, with one tumor sample and one normal lung sample collected per patient. The study at large found these results: Only 15 or so patients were included in the cohort, and the need for larger samples and more detailed clinical data was noted by the authors. Because peripheral blood was not sequenced, the blood TCRbeta repertoires of the lung cancer patients in the study went unexamined. Tumor tissue showed significantly higher TCR diversity (inverse Simpson) than normal lung tissue, at roughly 390 vs 170 (P = 0.0075, Mann-Whitney U test). The sequencing platform is not named in the methods, and unique molecular identifiers are not mentioned. In normal lung, the top 100 clones accounted for a significantly larger cumulative share of the repertoire than in tumor tissue. TCR diversity was significantly higher in younger patients, and greater tumor TCR diversity was associated with shorter overall survival and shorter disease-free survival.

Libraries were made using multiplex PCR. TCRdb shows the sequencer as Illumina HiSeq 2500. TCRbeta libraries were constructed through three rounds of nested PCR with primers (Table S4) according to protocols modified from ARM-PCR. Before sequencing, PCR products of 200-500 bp were excised from the gel and purified with the QIAquick gel extraction kit. In the source study's methods: Reads were cleaned using Trimmomatic, were merged into complete CDR3 sequences using FLASH, and were assigned to V(D)J germline segments using MiTCR. VDJtools was used to compute clonal diversity as the inverse Simpson's index. A read counted as productive if the sequence was in-frame and lacked a premature stop codon. The public reads were run again by TCRdb, first through fastp at Q25 and then through MiXCR, and only productive beta chains were kept. Each record represents a unique CDR3 protein, reported with the most common genes and DNA among its rows. TCRdb, not the authors, supplied the V and J calls. A total of 60,000 to 80,000 distinct CDR3 sequences appear in this sample, approximately 71% of them only once. The ten largest clones represent about a quarter of the sample.

This receptor was identified in a woman aged 45 to 65 with non-small cell lung cancer. Sequencing used distant non-tumor lung tissue.

CDR3 loop: CCALGTSGKYNEQFF. The DNA sequence is TGCTGTGCACTCGGGACTAGCGGGAAATACAATGAGCAGTTCTTC. This chain is built from TRBV20-1 and TRBJ2-1; TRBD2 agrees with 13 junctional bases. Including cysteine and phenylalanine, the CDR3 has 15 amino acids. Of the read, only the CDR3 DNA is kept; its 45 bases are in frame from base 1. CDR1 DFQATT and CDR2 SNEGSKA are derived from the germline V gene (reference sequence).